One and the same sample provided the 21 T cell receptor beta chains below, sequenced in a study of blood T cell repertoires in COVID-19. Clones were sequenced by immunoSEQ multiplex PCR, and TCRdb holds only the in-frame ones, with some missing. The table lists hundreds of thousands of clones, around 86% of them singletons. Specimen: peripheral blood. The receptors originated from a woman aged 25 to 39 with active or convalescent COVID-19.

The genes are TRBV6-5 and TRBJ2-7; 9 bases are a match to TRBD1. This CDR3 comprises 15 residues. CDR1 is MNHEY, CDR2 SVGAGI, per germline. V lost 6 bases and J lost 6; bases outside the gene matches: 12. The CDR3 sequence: CASRSTDRGLGEQYF. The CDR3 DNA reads TGTGCCAGCAGGAGCACAGACAGGGGGTTGGGCGAGCAGTACTTC.

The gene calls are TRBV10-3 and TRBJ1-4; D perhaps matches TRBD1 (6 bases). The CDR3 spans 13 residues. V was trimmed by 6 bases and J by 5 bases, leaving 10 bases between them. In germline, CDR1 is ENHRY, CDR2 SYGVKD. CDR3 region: CAISERGNEKLFF. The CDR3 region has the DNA TGTGCCATCAGCGAGAGGGGGAATGAAAAACTGTTTTTT.

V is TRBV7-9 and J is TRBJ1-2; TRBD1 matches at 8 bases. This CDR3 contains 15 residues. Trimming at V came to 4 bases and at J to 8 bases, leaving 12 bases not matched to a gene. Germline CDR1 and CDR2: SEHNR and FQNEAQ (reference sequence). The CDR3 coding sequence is TGTGCCAGCAGCTCAGGGCAGGGGGCGCGGGACGGCTACACCTTC. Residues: CASSSGQGARDGYTF. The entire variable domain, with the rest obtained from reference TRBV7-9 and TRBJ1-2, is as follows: DTGVSQNPRHKITKRGQNVTFRCDPISEHNRLYWYRQTLGQGPEFLTYFQNEAQLEKSRLLSDRFSAERPKGSFSTLEIQRTEQGDSAMYLCASSSGQGARDGYTFGSGTRLTVV.

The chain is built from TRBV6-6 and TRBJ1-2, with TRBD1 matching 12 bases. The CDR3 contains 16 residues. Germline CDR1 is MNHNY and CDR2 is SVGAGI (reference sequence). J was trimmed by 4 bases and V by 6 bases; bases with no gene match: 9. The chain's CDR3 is CASSPGQGATVYGYTF. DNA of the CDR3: TGTGCCAGCAGCCCGGGACAGGGGGCGACGGTCTATGGCTACACCTTC.

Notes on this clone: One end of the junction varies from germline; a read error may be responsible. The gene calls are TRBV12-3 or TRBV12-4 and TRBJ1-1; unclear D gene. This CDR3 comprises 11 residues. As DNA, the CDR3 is TGTGCCAGCAGTTCTTGGGCCGGGTCGGGGTTT. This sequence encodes CASSSWAGSGF.

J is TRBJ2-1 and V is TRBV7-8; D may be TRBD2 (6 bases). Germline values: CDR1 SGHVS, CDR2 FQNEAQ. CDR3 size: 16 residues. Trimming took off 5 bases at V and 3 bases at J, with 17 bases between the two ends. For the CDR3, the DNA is TGTGCCAGCAGCGCCCTGGGGGGTTCGGGCTACAATGAGCAGTTCTTC. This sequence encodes CASSALGGSGYNEQFF. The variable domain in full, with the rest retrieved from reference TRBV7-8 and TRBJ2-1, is GAGVSQSPRYKVAKRGQDVALRCDPISGHVSLFWYQQALGQGPEFLTYFQNEAQLDKSGLPSDRFFAERPEGSVSTLKIQRTQQEDSAVYLCASSALGGSGYNEQFFGPGTRLTVL.

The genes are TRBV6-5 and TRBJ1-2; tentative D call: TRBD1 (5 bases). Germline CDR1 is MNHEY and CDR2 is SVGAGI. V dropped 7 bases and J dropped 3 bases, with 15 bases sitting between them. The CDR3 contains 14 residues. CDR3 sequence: CASTKEDMHYGYTF. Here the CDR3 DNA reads TGTGCCAGCACGAAAGAGGACATGCACTATGGCTACACCTTC.

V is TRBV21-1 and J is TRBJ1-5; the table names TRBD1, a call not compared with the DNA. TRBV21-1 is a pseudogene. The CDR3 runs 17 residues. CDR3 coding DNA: TGTGCCAGCAGCCGGAACCGGGACAGAGATAGCAATCAGCCCCAGCATTTT. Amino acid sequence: CASSRNRDRDSNQPQHF.

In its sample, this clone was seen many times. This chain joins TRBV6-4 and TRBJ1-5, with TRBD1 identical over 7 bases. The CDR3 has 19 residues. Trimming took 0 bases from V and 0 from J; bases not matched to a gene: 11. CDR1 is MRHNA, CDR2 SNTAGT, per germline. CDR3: CASSDSLNRGCGSNQPQHF. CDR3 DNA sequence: TGTGCCAGCAGTGACTCGCTGAACAGGGGTTGTGGTAGCAATCAGCCCCAGCATTTT.

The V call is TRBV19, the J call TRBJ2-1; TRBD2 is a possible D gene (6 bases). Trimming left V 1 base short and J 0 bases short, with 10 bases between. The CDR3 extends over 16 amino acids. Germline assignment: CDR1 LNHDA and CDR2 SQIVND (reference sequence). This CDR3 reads CASSIGDSRSYNEQFF. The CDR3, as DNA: TGTGCCAGTAGTATAGGGGACTCCCGCTCCTACAATGAGCAGTTCTTC.

The CDR3 loop reads CSVDLETQYF. In nucleotides, the CDR3 is TGCAGCGTTGATCTGGAGACCCAGTACTTC. The rearrangement links TRBV29-1 to TRBJ2-5; D gene unclear. Germline CDR1 is SQVTM and CDR2 is ANQGSEA. This CDR3 comprises 10 residues. The V gene lost 3 bases and the J gene lost 5 bases, with 4 bases spanning the gap.

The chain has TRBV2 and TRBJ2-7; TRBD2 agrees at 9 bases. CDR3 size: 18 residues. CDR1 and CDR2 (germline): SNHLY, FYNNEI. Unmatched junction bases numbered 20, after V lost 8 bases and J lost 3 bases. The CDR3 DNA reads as TGTGCCAGCGGAGCGGGACGCCCGTTGGGACTAGCAGACTACGAGCAGTACTTC. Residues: CASGAGRPLGLADYEQYF.

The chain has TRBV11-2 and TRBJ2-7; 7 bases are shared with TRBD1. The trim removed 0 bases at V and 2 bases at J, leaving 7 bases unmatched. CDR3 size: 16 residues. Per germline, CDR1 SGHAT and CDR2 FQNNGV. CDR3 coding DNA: TGTGCCAGCAGCTTAGACCTGCTGACAGGGACCTACGAGCAGTACTTC. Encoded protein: CASSLDLLTGTYEQYF.

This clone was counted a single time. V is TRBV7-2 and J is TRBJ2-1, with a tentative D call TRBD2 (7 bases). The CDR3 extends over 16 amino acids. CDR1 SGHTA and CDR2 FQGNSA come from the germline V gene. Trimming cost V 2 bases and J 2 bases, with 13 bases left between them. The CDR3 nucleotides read TGTGCCAGCAGCTTACGACGGGGGGCGACCTACAATGAGCAGTTCTTC. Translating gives CASSLRRGATYNEQFF.

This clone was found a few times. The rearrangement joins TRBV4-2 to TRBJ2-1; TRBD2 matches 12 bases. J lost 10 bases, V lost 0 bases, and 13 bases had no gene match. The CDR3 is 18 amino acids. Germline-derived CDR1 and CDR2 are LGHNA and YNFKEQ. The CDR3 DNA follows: TGTGCCAGCAGCCAAGATGTCCGGACTAGCGGGAAACATTTAGAGCAGTTCTTC. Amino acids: CASSQDVRTSGKHLEQFF.

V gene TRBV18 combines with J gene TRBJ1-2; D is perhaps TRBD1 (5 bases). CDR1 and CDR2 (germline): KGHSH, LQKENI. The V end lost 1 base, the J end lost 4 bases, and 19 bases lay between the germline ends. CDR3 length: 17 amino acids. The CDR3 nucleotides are TGTGCCAGCTCACCACATCCACCCGGTGCGACAGTCTATGGCTACACCTTC. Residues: CASSPHPPGATVYGYTF. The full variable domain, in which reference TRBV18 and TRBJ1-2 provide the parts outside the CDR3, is NAGVMQNPRHLVRRRGQEARLRCSPMKGHSHVYWYRQLPEEGLKFMVYLQKENIIDESGMPKERFSAEFPKEGPSILRIQQVVRGDSAAYFCASSPHPPGATVYGYTFGSGTRLTVV.

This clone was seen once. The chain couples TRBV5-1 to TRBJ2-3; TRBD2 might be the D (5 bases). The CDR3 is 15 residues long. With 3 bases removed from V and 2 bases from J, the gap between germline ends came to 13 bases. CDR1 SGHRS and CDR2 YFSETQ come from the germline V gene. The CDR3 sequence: CASSSAGQSTDTQYF. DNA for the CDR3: TGCGCCAGCAGCTCTGCGGGCCAGTCCACAGATACGCAGTATTTT.

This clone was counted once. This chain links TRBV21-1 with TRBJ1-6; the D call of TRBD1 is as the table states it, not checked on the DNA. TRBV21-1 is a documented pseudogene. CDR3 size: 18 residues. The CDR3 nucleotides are TGTGCCAGCAGCACCTTAGGGACAGGGGGAGGCTATAATTCACCCCTCCACTTT. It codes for CASSTLGTGGGYNSPLHF.

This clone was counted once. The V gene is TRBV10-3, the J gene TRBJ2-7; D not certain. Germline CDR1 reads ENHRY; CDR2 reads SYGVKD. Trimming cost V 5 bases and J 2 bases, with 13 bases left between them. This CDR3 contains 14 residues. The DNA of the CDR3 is TGTGCCATCAGTCCGCCTACAGTTACCTACGAGCAGTACTTC. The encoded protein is CAISPPTVTYEQYF.

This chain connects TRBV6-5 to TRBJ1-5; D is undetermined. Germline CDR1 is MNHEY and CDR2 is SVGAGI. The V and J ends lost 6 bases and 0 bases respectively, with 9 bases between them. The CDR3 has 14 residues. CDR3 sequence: CASSGSYSNQPQHF. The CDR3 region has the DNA TGTGCCAGCAGCGGGAGTTATAGCAATCAGCCCCAGCATTTT.

The CDR3 bases are TGCGCCAGCAGAGTAGCGACGGCAAACACTGAAGCTTTCTTT. This translates into CASRVATANTEAFF. The J gene is TRBJ1-1, the V gene TRBV5-1; D is undetermined. Germline assignment: CDR1 SGHRS and CDR2 YFSETQ. This CDR3 is built from 14 residues. V dropped 5 bases and J dropped 2 bases, with 13 bases sitting between them.